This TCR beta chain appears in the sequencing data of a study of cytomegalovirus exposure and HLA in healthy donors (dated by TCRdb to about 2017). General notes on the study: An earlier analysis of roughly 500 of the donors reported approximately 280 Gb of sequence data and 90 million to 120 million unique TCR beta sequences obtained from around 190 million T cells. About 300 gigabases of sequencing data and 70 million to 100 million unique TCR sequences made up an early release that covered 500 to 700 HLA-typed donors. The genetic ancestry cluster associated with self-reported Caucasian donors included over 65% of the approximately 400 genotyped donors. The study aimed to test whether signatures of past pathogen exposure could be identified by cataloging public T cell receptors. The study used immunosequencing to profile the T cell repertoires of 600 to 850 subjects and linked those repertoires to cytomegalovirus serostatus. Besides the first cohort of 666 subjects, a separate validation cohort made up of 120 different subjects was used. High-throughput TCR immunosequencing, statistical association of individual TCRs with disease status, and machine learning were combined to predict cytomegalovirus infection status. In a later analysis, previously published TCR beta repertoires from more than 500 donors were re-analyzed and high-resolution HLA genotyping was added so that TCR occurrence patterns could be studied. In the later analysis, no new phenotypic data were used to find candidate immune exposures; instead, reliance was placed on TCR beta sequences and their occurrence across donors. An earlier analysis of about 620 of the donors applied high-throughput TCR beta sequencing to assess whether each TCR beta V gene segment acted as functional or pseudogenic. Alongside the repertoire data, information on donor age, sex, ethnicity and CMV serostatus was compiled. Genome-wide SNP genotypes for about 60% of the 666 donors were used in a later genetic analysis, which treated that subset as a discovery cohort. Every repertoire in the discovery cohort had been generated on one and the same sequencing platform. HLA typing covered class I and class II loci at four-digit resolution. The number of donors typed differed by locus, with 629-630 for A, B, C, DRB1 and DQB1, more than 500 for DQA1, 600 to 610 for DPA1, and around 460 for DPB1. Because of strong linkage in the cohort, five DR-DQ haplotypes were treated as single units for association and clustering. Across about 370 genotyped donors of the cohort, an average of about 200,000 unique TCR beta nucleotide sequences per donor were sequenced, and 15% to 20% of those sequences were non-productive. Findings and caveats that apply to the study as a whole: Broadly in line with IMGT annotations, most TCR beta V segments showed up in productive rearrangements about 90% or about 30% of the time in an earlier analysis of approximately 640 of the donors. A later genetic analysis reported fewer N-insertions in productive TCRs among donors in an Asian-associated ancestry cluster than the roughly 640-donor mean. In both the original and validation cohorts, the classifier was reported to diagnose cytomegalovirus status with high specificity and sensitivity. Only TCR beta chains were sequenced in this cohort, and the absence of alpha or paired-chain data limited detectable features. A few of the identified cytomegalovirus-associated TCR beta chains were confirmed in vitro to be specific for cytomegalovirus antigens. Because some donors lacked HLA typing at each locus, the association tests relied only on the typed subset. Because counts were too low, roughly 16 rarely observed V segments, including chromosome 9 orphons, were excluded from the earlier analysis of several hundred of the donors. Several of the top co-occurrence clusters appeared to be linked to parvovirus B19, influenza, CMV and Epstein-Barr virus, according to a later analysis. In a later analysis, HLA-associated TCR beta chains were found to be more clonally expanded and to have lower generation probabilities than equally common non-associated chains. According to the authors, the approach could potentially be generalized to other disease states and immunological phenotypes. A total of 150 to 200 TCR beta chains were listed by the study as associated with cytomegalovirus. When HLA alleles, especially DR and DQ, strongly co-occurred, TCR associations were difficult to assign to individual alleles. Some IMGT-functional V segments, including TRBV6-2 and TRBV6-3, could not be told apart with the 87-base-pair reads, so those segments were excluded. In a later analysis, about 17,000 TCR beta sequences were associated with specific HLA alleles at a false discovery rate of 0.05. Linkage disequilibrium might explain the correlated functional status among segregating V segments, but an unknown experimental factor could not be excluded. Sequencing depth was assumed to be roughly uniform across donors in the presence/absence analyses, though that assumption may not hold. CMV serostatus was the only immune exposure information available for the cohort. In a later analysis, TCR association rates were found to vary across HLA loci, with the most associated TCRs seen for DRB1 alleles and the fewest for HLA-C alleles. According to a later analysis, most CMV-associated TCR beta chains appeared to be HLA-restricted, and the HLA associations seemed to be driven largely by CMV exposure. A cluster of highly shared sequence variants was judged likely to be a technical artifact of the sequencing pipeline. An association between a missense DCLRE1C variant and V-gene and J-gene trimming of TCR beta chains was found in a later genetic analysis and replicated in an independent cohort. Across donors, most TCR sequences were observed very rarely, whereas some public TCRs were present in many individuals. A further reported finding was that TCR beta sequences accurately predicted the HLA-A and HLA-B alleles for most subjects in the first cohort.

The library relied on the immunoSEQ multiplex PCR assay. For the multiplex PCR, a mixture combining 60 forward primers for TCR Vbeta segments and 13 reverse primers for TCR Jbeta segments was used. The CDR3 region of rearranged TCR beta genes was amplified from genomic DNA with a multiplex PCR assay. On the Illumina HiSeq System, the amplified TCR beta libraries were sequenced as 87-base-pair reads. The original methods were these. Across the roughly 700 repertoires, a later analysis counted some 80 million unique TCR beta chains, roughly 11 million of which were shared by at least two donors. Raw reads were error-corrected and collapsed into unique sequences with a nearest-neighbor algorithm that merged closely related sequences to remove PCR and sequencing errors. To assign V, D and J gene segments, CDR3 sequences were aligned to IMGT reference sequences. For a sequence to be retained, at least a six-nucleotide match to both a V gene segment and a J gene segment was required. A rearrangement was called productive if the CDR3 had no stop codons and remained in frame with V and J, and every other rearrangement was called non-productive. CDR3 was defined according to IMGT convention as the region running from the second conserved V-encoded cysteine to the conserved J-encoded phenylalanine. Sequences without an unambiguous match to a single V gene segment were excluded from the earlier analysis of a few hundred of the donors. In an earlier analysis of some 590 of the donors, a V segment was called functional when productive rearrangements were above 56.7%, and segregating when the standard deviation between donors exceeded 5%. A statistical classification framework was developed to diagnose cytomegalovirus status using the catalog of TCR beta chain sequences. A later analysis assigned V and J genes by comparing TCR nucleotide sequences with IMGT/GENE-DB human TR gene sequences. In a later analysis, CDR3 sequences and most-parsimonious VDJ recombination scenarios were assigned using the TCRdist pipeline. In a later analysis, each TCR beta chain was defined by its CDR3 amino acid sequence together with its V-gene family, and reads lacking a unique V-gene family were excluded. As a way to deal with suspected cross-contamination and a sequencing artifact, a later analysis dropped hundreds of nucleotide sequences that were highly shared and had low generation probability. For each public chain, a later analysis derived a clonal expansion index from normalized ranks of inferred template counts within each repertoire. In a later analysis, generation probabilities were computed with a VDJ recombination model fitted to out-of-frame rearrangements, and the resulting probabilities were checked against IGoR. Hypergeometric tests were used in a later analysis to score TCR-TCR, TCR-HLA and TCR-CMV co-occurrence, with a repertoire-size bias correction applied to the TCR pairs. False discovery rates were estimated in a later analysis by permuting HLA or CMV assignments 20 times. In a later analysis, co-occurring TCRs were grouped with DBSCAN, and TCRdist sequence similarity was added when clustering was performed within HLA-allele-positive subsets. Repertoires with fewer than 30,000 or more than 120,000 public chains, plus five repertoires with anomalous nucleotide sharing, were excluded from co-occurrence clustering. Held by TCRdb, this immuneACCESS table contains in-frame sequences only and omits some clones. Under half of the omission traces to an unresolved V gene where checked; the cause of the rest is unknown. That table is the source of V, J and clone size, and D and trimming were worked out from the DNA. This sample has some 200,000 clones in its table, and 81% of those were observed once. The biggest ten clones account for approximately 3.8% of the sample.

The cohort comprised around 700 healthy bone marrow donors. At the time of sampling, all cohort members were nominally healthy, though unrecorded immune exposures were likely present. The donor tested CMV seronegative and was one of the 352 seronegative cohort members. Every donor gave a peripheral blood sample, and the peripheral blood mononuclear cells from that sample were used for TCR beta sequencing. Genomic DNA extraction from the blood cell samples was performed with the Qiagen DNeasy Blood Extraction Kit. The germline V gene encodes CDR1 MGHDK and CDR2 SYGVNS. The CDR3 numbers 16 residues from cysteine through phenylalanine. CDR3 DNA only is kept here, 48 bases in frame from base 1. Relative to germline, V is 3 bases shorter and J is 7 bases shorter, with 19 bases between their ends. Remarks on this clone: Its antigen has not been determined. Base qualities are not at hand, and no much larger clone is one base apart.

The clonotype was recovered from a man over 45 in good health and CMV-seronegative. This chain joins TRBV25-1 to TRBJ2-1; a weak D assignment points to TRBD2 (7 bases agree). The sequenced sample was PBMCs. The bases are TGTGCCAGCAGTGATCAAGGGGGGGCTTTTCGAAATGAGCAGTTCTTC. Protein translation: CASSDQGGAFRNEQFF.